These 32 T cell receptor delta chains came from one sample sequenced in a study of γδ T cells in repeated Plasmodium falciparum infection. TCRdb fed the multiplex PCR reads into CATT to redo clone calling. The sample has 50,000 or so delta-chain clones, around 1.6% seen once. Vgamma9/Vdelta2+ and Vdelta2-negative gammadelta T cells were flow-sorted from PBMC for bulk sequencing. The specimen sequenced was gamma-delta T cells from blood. The source of these receptors is a pool of human donors (malaria-infected and uninfected, not separated).

As to this clone: The protein held in TCRdb is that of a much larger clone and does not match this DNA's translation at residue 3, likely because of a read error; the protein shown is translated from the DNA. The rearrangement links TRDV1 to TRDJ1; tentative D call: TRDD3 (6 bases). CDR1 is TSWWSYY and CDR2 is QGS in the germline V gene. The CDR3 is 16 residues long. CDR3 sequence reads: CAPGEKFQRDGGKLIF. The CDR3 DNA reads as TGTGCTCCTGGGGAAAAGTTTCAACGGGACGGTGGGAAACTCATCTTT.

With respect to this clone: This likely traces to a read error, being one base from a far larger clone. Other DNA sequences in the same sample also yield this CDR3. The CDR3 nucleotides are TGTGCTCTCGGGGGACTTACTGGGGACCCTGGGGATAAACTCATCTTT. Its protein product is CALGGLTGDPGDKLIF. J is TRDJ1 and V is TRDV1; TRDD3 matches at 7 bases. The J gene, missing from TCRdb, was assigned here through DNA to germline matching. Germline values: CDR1 TSWWSYY, CDR2 QGS. The CDR3 is made up of 16 amino acids.

The sample holds many counts of this clone. V usage is TRDV2 and J usage is TRDJ1; 8 bases agree with TRDD3. Since TCRdb gives no J gene, matching the DNA to germline was used here to assign it. Losses at the gene ends were 0 bases for V and 0 bases for J; bases not matched to a gene: 5. The germline V gene has CDR1 GEAIGNYY and CDR2 EKD. This CDR3 has 16 amino acids. The CDR3 coding sequence is TGTGCCTGTGACACCGTGGGGGATGTGTACACCGATAAACTCATCTTT. This translates into CACDTVGDVYTDKLIF.

This clone was observed a handful of times. TCRdb assigns this DNA the protein of a much larger clone, which departs from its translation at residue 15; this likely reflects a read error, and the protein shown comes from translating the DNA. No J gene was called, and the V gene is TRDV2; the table calls TRDD3, which could not be checked here. Per germline, CDR1 GEAIGNYY and CDR2 EKD. CDR3 length: 16 residues. CDR3 region: CACDLLGDGYTDKLTF. DNA of the CDR3: TGTGCCTGTGACCTACTGGGGGATGGTTACACCGATAAACTCACCTTT.

Remarks on this clone: The protein recorded in TCRdb matches a much larger clone and deviates from this DNA's translation at residue 3, suggesting a read error; the protein here is obtained by translating the DNA. The chain combines TRDV1 with TRDJ1; D might be TRDD3 (5 bases). No J gene is reported in TCRdb; it was inferred here by comparing the DNA with germline. CDR3 length: 18 residues. The V gene's germline CDR1 is TSWWSYY and CDR2 QGS. The CDR3 here is CAIGERGRRALYTDKLIF. The CDR3 nucleotides are TGTGCTATTGGGGAACGAGGAAGGCGAGCGCTTTACACCGATAAACTCATCTTT.

This clone was observed a few times. TCRdb's protein for this DNA is that of a much larger clone and differs from the translation at residue 17, likely a read error; the protein shown is the DNA translation. The chain has TRDV3 and TRDJ1, with 13 bases fitting TRDD3. Trimming took 1 base from V and 4 from J; bases not matched to a gene: 27. The CDR3 has 22 residues. CDR1 and CDR2 (germline): TVYSNPD, GDNSRS (reference sequence). CDR3 loop: CAFKLIGPTYKLGDTPIDKLIF. DNA for the CDR3: TGTGCCTTTAAGTTAATTGGGCCTACATACAAACTGGGGGATACGCCGATCGATAAACTCATCTTT.

This clone was seen only a few times. This DNA's translation differs at residue 20 from TCRdb's protein, which comes from a much larger clone; a read error is likely, and the protein shown is translated from the DNA. The V and J genes are TRDV1 and TRDJ1; D could derive from TRDD2 or TRDD3 (8 bases each). Since TCRdb gives no J gene, matching the DNA to germline was used here to assign it. CDR1 is TSWWSYY and CDR2 is QGS in the germline V gene. Trimming pared 0 bases from V and 1 base from J, leaving 42 bases between. The CDR3 extends over 26 amino acids. The DNA for the CDR3 is TGTGCTCTTGGGGAACTAGATTGGTTGGGGAACTTCCTACGTACTGGGGGGACTCGGTGCACCGATAAACTCATCTTT. Translating it yields CALGELDWLGNFLRTGGTRCTDKLIF.

As concerns this clone: The TCRdb record carries a much larger clone's protein, which differs from this DNA's translation at residue 14; a read error is the likely cause, and the protein listed here is the DNA translation. The rearrangement joins TRDV1 to TRDJ1; TRDD2 or TRDD3 may be the D gene (5 bases each). CDR1 is TSWWSYY, CDR2 QGS, per germline. V dropped 0 bases and J dropped 4 bases, with 24 bases sitting between them. The CDR3 is 19 amino acids. The DNA of the CDR3 is TGTGCTCTTGGGGAACTCAGGGCCTACCCGGGGAGAAAGGTCGATAAACTCATCTTT. Protein product: CALGELRAYPGRKVDKLIF.

Regarding this clone: This sequence is one base from a far larger clone and is likely a read error. The sample holds other DNA sequences that translate to the same CDR3. This chain joins TRDV1 and TRDJ1, with TRDD2 as a possible D gene (5 bases). Here the J gene was assigned by germline matching of the DNA, as TCRdb has none. Germline lookup yields CDR1 TSWWSYY and CDR2 QGS. The CDR3 is 21 amino acids. V was cut by 8 bases and J by 0 bases, with 34 bases left in between. Here the CDR3 reads CALSPRRSRVDPTSYTDKLIF. CDR3 bases: TGTGCTCTTAGTCCTAGGAGGTCCCGGGTCGACCCTACCTCGTACACCGATAAACTCATCTTT.

This clone was found many times. The CDR3 coding sequence is TGTGCTCTTGGGTCAGACTCCCCTTCCATCTTACTGGGATACACCGATAAACTCATCTTT. It is translated as CALGSDSPSILLGYTDKLIF. V and J are TRDV1 and TRDJ1; possibly TRDD2 or TRDD3 for D (6 bases each). TCRdb leaves out the J gene; it was filled in here by matching the DNA to germline. CDR1 is TSWWSYY, CDR2 QGS, per germline. With 5 bases removed from V and 0 bases from J, the gap between germline ends came to 28 bases. The CDR3 loop spans 20 amino acids.

Only a few counts were recorded for this clone. This sequence is one base from a far larger clone and is likely a read error. Different DNA sequences within this sample yield the same CDR3. CDR3 sequence (DNA): TGTGCCCTTGGGGGATTCGATAACTACGTACTGGGGGATATCGATAAACTCATCTTT. Amino acids: CALGGFDNYVLGDIDKLIF. The chain joins TRDV1 to TRDJ1; 11 positions agree with TRDD3. Germline matching of the DNA provided the J gene here, since TCRdb leaves it blank. The CDR3 consists of 19 residues. The V gene's germline CDR1 is TSWWSYY and CDR2 QGS.

Many counts were recorded for this clone. V usage is TRDV2 and J usage is TRDJ1; D is possibly TRDD3 (5 bases). Germline V CDR1 and CDR2: GEAIGNYY, EKD. Trimming cost V 4 bases and J 9 bases, with 17 bases left between them. The CDR3 extends over 13 amino acids. The CDR3 is CACDMVGTDELIF. The CDR3 nucleotides read TGTGCCTGTGATATGGTGGGGACTGACGAACTCATCTTT.

This clone showed up many times. Its ends do not fully match the called genes, so a read error is possible. Other DNA sequences of this sample code for an identical CDR3. This chain uses TRDV1 with TRDJ1; 9 positions agree with TRDD3. The J gene, absent from TCRdb, was called here by matching the DNA to germline. This CDR3 has 21 residues. Germline V CDR1 and CDR2: TSWWSYY, QGS. This chain's CDR3 is CALVVTITGGLQHTYTDKLIF. In DNA form, the CDR3 reads TGTGCTCTTGTGGTTACAATTACTGGGGGACTCCAGCACACGTACACAGATAAACTCATCTTT.

This clone has more than one count but fewer than ten. A much more abundant neighbour one base away suggests this may be a read error. The V gene corresponds to TRDV2; no J gene was called; the table's D call TRDD3 went unverified against the DNA. Germline CDR1 and CDR2: GEAIGNYY and EKD. This CDR3 has 17 amino acids. The CDR3 sequence is CACDLLLGLGDTSKLTF. The DNA for the CDR3 is TGTGCCTGTGACCTCTTACTAGGTCTGGGGGATACCTCCAAACTCACCTTT.

This clone was seen repeatedly, ten times or more. TCRdb's listed protein matches a much larger clone and diverges from this DNA's translation at residue 11, likely through a read error; the protein shown comes from the DNA. The chain has TRDV3 and TRDJ1, with 9 bases identical to TRDD3. Here the J gene was assigned by germline matching of the DNA, as TCRdb has none. CDR3 length equals 17 residues. Germline trimming cut 1 base from V and 5 bases from J; bases unmatched to any gene: 17. CDR1 is TVYSNPD and CDR2 is GDNSRS in the germline V gene (reference sequence). This CDR3 reads CAFIPRHWGSGEDKLIF. CDR3 nucleotides: TGTGCCTTTATACCCCGACACTGGGGGAGCGGAGAGGATAAACTCATCTTT. Using reference TRDV3 and TRDJ1 for the parts outside the CDR3, the full variable domain is CDKVTQSSPDQTVASGSEVVLLCTYDTVYSNPDLFWYRIRPDYSFQFVFYGDNSRSEGADFTQGRFSVKHILTQKAFHLVISPVRTEDSATYYCAFIPRHWGSGEDKLIFGKGTRVTVEP.

This clone is labeled as medium-sized. Other DNA sequences within the sample encode an identical CDR3. This rearrangement joins TRDV1 to TRDJ1; no clear D. The V end lost 2 bases, the J end lost 0 bases, and 10 bases lay between the germline ends. The CDR3 has 15 residues. Germline V lookup: CDR1 TSWWSYY, CDR2 QGS. CDR3 DNA: TGTGCTCTTGGGGAAGGAAAGTGGTACACCGATAAACTCATCTTT. This sequence encodes CALGEGKWYTDKLIF.

Concerning this clone itself: A far larger clone is only one base removed, so a read error is likely. The sample carries other DNA sequences with the same CDR3. The chain recombines TRDV1 with TRDJ1, with a tentative D call TRDD2 (6 bases). The germline V gene encodes CDR1 TSWWSYY and CDR2 QGS. This CDR3 has 18 residues. CDR3 sequence reads: CALGEGPTPPLPTDKLIF. CDR3 nucleotide sequence: TGCGCTCTTGGGGAGGGTCCTACACCGCCCCTCCCGACCGATAAACTCATCTTT.

This clone was seen more than once but under ten times. A far larger clone is off by one base, so a read error is likely. This rearrangement joins TRDV1 to TRDJ1; TRDD3 agrees at 7 bases. TCRdb does not report a J gene; here it was assigned by matching the DNA to germline references. The CDR3 is 20 residues long. CDR1 is TSWWSYY and CDR2 is QGS in the germline V gene. The V segment lost 1 base and the J segment 0 bases; nucleotides outside the gene matches: 17. The CDR3 coding sequence is TGTGCTCTTGGGGAACATATATTGCTGGGGGGAAACTGGTACACCGATAAACTCATCTTT. Its translation: CALGEHILLGGNWYTDKLIF.

This clone was counted at least ten times. Other DNA sequences in the sample encode the same CDR3. The chain uses TRDV1 and TRDJ1, with D possibly matching TRDD2 (6 bases). Per germline, CDR1 TSWWSYY and CDR2 QGS. The CDR3 loop spans 20 amino acids. Trimming stripped 3 bases from V and 0 bases from J, with 26 bases between. The CDR3 coding sequence is TGTGCTCTTGGGGATGTATTTCCTATCCCAACGCGGACGTACACCGATAAACTCATCTTT. Its protein product is CALGDVFPIPTRTYTDKLIF.

Comment on this clone: The amino acid sequence in TCRdb belongs to a much larger clone and departs from this DNA's translation at residue 16, likely a sequencing read error; the sequence shown is translated from the DNA. The gene calls are TRDV1 and TRDJ3; D may match TRDD2 or TRDD3 (6 bases each). Here the J gene came from matching the DNA to germline, since TCRdb omits it. This CDR3 is 22 amino acids long. Germline V CDR1 and CDR2: TSWWSYY, QGS. The CDR3 protein is CALGGLPPGYLPSSWGTRQMFF. CDR3 in DNA: TGTGCTCTTGGGGGACTTCCTCCGGGGTACCTACCGAGCTCCTGGGGCACCCGACAGATGTTTTTC.

A few counts support this clone. For this DNA, TCRdb reports the protein of a much larger clone, which diverges at residue 6, most likely from a read error; the protein presented here is translated directly from the DNA. V gene TRDV1 combines with J gene TRDJ1, with TRDD3 identical over 10 bases. Germline assignment: CDR1 TSWWSYY and CDR2 QGS. V shed 1 base and J 4 bases; nucleotides not matched to a gene: 21. This CDR3 comprises 21 residues. The CDR3 loop is CALGEPGPTELLGDWCDKLIF. The CDR3 nucleotides are TGTGCTCTTGGGGAACCCGGTCCTACAGAGCTACTGGGGGATTGGTGCGATAAACTCATCTTT.

Comment on this clone: TCRdb shows a much larger clone's protein in place of this DNA's translation, and the two differ at residues 11 and 14, likely through a read error; the protein shown is translated from the DNA. This rearrangement joins TRDV1 to TRDJ1; D ambiguous. No J segment appears in TCRdb, so it was assigned here by matching the sequence to germline. The CDR3 is 18 amino acids. The germline gives CDR1 TSWWSYY, CDR2 QGS. The CDR3 DNA reads as TGTGCTCTTGGGGACGCCCGCCTCCTGACCTTGTACACCTATAAACTCATCTTT. Translating it yields CALGDARLLTLYTYKLIF.

This clone was observed a handful of times. TCRdb attributes to this sequence the protein of a much larger clone, which differs from the DNA translation at residue 15; a read error is likely, and the protein displayed is translated from the DNA. With the J gene uncalled, the V gene is TRDV1; the D segment call TRDD3 is taken from the table without a DNA check. The CDR3 contains 16 residues. Germline V CDR1 and CDR2: TSWWSYY, QGS. In DNA form, the CDR3 reads TGTGCTCTTGGGGAACTAGGGGGGATACACACCGATAAACTCACCTTT. Its protein is CALGELGGIHTDKLTF.

This clone has more than one count but fewer than ten. The TCRdb protein, from a much larger clone, departs from this DNA's translation at residue 21, likely by read error; the protein shown derives from the DNA. The rearrangement links TRDV1 to TRDJ1; 9 bases match TRDD3. The J gene, missing from TCRdb, was assigned here through DNA to germline matching. The length of the CDR3 is 24 residues. Germline assignment: CDR1 TSWWSYY and CDR2 QGS. The CDR3 protein is CALGPPRRSRGYWGTRVGTDELIF. CDR3 nucleotide sequence: TGTGCTCTTGGGCCTCCTCGCCGATCTCGGGGATACTGGGGGACGAGGGTGGGCACCGATGAACTCATCTTT.

Of note for this clone: This may be a read error: a much more frequent sequence differs by one nucleotide. At the DNA level, this CDR3 is encoded by other sequences in the same sample as well. J gene calling gave no result, while the V gene is TRDV2; the table's D gene call, TRDD3, was not cross checked with the DNA. The CDR3 covers 17 residues. Germline V lookup: CDR1 GEAIGNYY, CDR2 EKD. The CDR3 DNA follows: TGTGCCTGTGACGTCTTATTGGGGAGTCAGACGACCGATAAGCTCATCTTT. Translated: CACDVLLGSQTTDKLIF.

Regarding this clone: A far bigger clonotype differs at one base, so this is likely a read error. The chain recombines TRDV1 with TRDJ1; 8 nucleotides align to TRDD3. No J segment appears in TCRdb, so it was assigned here by matching the sequence to germline. Trimming at V came to 2 bases and at J to 0 bases, leaving 23 bases not matched to a gene. This CDR3 is built from 22 residues. Germline V CDR1 and CDR2: TSWWSYY, QGS. As DNA, the CDR3 is TGTGCTCTTGGGGAATCCCACGCCCTACGCATTCGGGGGATAGAGGACACCGATAAACTCATCTTT. It yields the protein CALGESHALRIRGIEDTDKLIF.

The V gene is TRDV2, but the J gene lacks a call; TRDD3, the table's D call, was not compared with the DNA. The CDR3 extends over 19 amino acids. The V gene's germline CDR1 is GEAIGNYY and CDR2 EKD. The CDR3 coding sequence is TGTGCCTGTGACACCACTCCCTTGCTGGGGGATACTGCCACCGATAAACTCACCTTT. Translated, it gives CACDTTPLLGDTATDKLTF.

A note on this clone: The protein in TCRdb stems from a much larger clone and differs at residue 13 from this DNA's translation, likely a read error; here the protein is translated from the DNA. The rearrangement joins TRDV1 to TRDJ1; 7 positions agree with TRDD3. Here the J gene was assigned by germline matching of the DNA, as TCRdb has none. The CDR3 is made up of 21 amino acids. Germline CDR1 reads TSWWSYY; CDR2 reads QGS. Trimming at V came to 0 bases and at J to 2 bases, leaving 21 bases not matched to a gene. This chain's CDR3 is CALGELGVPVLGNLSTDKLIF. In nucleotides, the CDR3 is TGTGCTCTTGGGGAACTGGGAGTCCCGGTACTGGGGAACCTCTCTACCGATAAACTCATCTTT.

This clone was seen more than once but under ten times. Since a far larger clone is one base different, this is likely a read error. This sample also contains other DNA sequences that code for the same CDR3. There is no J gene call, but TRDV1 is given as the V gene; the table's D call of TRDD3 was not tested on the DNA. The CDR3 has 25 amino acids. Germline-derived CDR1 and CDR2 are TSWWSYY and QGS. This CDR3 reads CALGDSPTTEPQPRTGGLPTDKLIF. In DNA, the CDR3 is TGTGCTCTTGGGGACTCTCCTACAACGGAACCCCAACCCCGTACTGGGGGATTACCAACCGATAAGCTCATCTTT.

This clone was detected a few times. A far larger clone differs by one base, so this is likely a read error. The sample contains more than one DNA sequence encoding this CDR3. This chain links TRDV1 with TRDJ1; tentative D call: TRDD3 (5 bases). The J gene, missing from TCRdb, was assigned here through DNA to germline matching. Germline loops: CDR1 TSWWSYY, CDR2 QGS. CDR3 size: 16 residues. The CDR3 region is CALGELPGGYTDKLIF. DNA of the CDR3: TGTGCTCTTGGAGAACTCCCCGGGGGTTACACCGATAAACTCATCTTT.

This clone was picked up many times. The protein held in TCRdb is that of a much larger clone and does not match this DNA's translation at residue 14, likely because of a read error; the protein shown is translated from the DNA. The genes are TRDV1 and TRDJ4, with 9 bases identical to TRDD3. Germline matching of the DNA provided the J gene here, since TCRdb leaves it blank. The germline gives CDR1 TSWWSYY, CDR2 QGS. This CDR3 has 19 residues. The J segment lost 6 bases and the V segment lost 2 bases, leaving 22 bases of the junction unmatched. CDR3 bases: TGTGCTCTTGGGGAATTTCATTTCCTTCGTACTGGGGGAGGGGTGGCCCTGATCTTT. Translating it yields CALGEFHFLRTGGGVALIF.

Ten or more counts support this clone. At one end the junction does not follow the germline gene, possibly because of a read error. At the DNA level, this CDR3 is encoded by other sequences in the same sample as well. The J gene is TRDJ1, the V gene TRDV1; D unresolved. This CDR3 contains 23 residues. CDR1 and CDR2 from the germline V gene are TSWWSYY and QGS. The chain's CDR3 is CALGELVFRRRDPVPSHTDKLIF. CDR3 DNA sequence: TGTGCTCTTGGGGAACTAGTTTTCCGAAGACGAGACCCCGTTCCATCACACACAGATAAACTCATCTTT.